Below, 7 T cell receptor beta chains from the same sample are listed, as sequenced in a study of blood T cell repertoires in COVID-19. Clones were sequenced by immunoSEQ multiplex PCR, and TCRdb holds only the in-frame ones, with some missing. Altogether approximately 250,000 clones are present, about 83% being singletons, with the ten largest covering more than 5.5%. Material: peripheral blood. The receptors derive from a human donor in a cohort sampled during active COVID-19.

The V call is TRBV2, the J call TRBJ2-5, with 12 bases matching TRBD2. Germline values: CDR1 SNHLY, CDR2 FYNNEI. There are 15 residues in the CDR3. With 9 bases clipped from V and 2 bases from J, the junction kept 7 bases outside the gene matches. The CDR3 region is CASPSGRGRQETQYF. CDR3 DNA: TGTGCCAGTCCTAGCGGGAGGGGTAGGCAAGAGACCCAGTACTTC.

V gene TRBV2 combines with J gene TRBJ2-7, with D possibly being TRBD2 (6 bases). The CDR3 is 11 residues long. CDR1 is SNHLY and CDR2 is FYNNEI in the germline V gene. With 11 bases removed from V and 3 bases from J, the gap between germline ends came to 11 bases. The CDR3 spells CAGGTSYEQYF. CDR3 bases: TGTGCCGGGGGGACGAGCTACGAGCAGTACTTC.

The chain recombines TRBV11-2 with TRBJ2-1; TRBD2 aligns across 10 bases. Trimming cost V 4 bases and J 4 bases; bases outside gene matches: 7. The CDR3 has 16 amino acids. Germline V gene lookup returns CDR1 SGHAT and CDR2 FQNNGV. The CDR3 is CASSSLAGRGYNEQFF. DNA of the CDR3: TGTGCCAGCAGCTCACTAGCGGGGAGGGGGTACAATGAGCAGTTCTTC.

The chain's CDR3 is CASSSQPTGSSYEQYF. Written as DNA, the CDR3 is TGTGCCAGCAGCTCCCAACCGACAGGTAGCTCCTACGAGCAGTACTTC. The chain joins TRBV7-6 to TRBJ2-7; D might be TRBD1 (6 bases). V lost 4 bases and J lost 0, with 16 bases in between. CDR3 length: 16 residues. Per the germline V gene, CDR1 is SGHVS and CDR2 is FNYEAQ.

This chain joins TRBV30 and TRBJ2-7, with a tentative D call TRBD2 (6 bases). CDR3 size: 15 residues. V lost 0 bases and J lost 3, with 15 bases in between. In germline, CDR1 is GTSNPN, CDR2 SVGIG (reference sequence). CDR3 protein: CAWSVSWGDSYEQYF. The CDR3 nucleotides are TGTGCCTGGAGTGTTTCGTGGGGGGATAGCTACGAGCAGTACTTC.

The CDR3 nucleotides read TGTGCCAGTGGGCCGGGATTTCAAGAGACCCAGTACTTC. It yields the protein CASGPGFQETQYF. The V gene is TRBV19, the J gene TRBJ2-5, with a tentative D call TRBD2 (5 bases). The CDR3 is made up of 13 amino acids. Germline CDR1 is LNHDA and CDR2 is SQIVND (reference sequence). V was pared by 8 bases and J by 2 bases, with 12 bases between.

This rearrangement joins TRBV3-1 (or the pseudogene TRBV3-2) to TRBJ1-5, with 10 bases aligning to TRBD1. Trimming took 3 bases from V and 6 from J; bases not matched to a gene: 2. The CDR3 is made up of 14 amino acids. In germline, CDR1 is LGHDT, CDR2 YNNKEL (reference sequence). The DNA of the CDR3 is TGTGCCAGCAGCCAGGGACAGGGGAGTCAGCCCCAGCATTTT. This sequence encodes CASSQGQGSQPQHF.